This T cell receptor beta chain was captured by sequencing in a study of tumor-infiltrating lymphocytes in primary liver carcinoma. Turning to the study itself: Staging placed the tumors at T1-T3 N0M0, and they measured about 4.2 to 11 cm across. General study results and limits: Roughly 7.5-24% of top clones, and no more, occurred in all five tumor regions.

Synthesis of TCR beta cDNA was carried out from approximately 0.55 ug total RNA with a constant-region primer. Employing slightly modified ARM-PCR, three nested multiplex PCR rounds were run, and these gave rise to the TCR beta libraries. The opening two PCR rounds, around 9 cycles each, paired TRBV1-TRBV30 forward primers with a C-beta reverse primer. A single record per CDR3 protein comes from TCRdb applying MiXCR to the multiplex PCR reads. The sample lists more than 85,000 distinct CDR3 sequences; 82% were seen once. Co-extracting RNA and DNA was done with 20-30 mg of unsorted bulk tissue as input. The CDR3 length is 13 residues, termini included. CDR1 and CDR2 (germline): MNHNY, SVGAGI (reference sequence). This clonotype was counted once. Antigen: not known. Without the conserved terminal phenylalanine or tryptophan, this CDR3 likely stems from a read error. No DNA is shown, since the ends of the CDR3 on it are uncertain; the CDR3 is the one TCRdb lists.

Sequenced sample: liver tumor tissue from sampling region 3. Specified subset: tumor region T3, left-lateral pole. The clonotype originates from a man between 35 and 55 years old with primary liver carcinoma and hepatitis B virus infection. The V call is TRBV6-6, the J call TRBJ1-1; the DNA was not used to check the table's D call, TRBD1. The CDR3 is CASNTRGTTEAFL.